These 9 T cell receptor beta chains were all obtained from the same sample, sequenced in a study of cytomegalovirus exposure and HLA in healthy donors. The PCR ran on 60 Vbeta and 13 Jbeta primers. TCRdb's table, derived via immunoSEQ multiplex PCR, lists solely in-frame clones and lacks some. This sample's table has 150,000 to 200,000 clones. The sequenced material came from PBMCs. All receptors derive from a woman aged 18-29 years in good health and CMV-seropositive.

V and J are TRBV4-2 and TRBJ2-2; D gene ambiguous. Germline V gene data show CDR1 as LGHNA and CDR2 as YNFKEQ. V dropped 2 bases and J dropped 5 bases, with 9 bases sitting between them. CDR3 length: 14 residues. CDR3 in DNA: TGTGCCAGCAGCCAAATCGTAGATACCGGGGAGCTGTTTTTT. Its translation: CASSQIVDTGELFF.

The chain joins TRBV4-1 to TRBJ2-3, with 12 bases lining up with TRBD2. Trimming removed 6 bases from V and 6 bases from J; junction bases left unmatched: 10. This CDR3 comprises 16 residues. From germline, CDR1 is MGHRA and CDR2 YSYEKL. The CDR3 DNA is TGCGCCAGCAGTCTACCGACTAGCGGGAGAAGGGATACGCAGTATTTT. Its translation is CASSLPTSGRRDTQYF.

V and J are TRBV5-6 and TRBJ1-2; unclear D gene. Germline CDR1 is SGHDT and CDR2 is YYEEEE. This CDR3 has 13 residues. V gave up 0 bases and J gave up 2 bases, with 5 bases separating them. The CDR3 DNA follows: TGTGCCAGCAGCTTGGCAAGCAACTATGGCTACACCTTC. As protein: CASSLASNYGYTF.

This chain joins TRBV4-2 and TRBJ2-3, with 11 positions matching TRBD2. V dropped 3 bases and J dropped 4; count of bases not matched to a gene: 9. The CDR3 is 17 amino acids. From germline, CDR1 is LGHNA and CDR2 YNFKEQ. CDR3 residues: CASSQAGGLAGSDTQYF. The CDR3 DNA reads TGTGCCAGCAGCCAGGCGGGAGGACTAGCGGGTTCAGATACGCAGTATTTT.

The V call is TRBV11-2, the J call TRBJ1-1, with D maybe TRBD1 (6 bases). CDR1 and CDR2 from the germline V gene are SGHAT and FQNNGV. The V and J ends lost 6 bases and 1 base respectively, with 9 bases between them. The CDR3 consists of 13 residues. The CDR3 DNA reads as TGTGCCAGCAGAGGACAGCAGAACACTGAAGCTTTCTTT. Residues: CASRGQQNTEAFF.

The chain joins TRBV5-4 to TRBJ2-7; D possibly corresponds to TRBD2 (6 bases). V gave up 4 bases and J gave up 3 bases, with 14 bases separating them. Germline lookup yields CDR1 SGHNT and CDR2 YYREEE (reference sequence). This CDR3 spans 14 amino acids. This CDR3 is CASSGAGTGYEQYF. As DNA, the CDR3 is TGTGCCAGCAGCGGCGCGGGGACTGGCTACGAGCAGTACTTC.

The rearrangement links TRBV7-9 to TRBJ2-1; 12 bases agree with TRBD1. CDR1 and CDR2 from the germline V gene are SEHNR and FQNEAQ (reference sequence). The CDR3 has 19 amino acids. The V gene end was trimmed by 6 bases and the J gene end by 0 bases; junction bases not matched to a gene: 12. CDR3 bases: TGTGCCAGCAGGTCCGGGACAGGGGGCTTCAAGAGCTCCTACAATGAGCAGTTCTTC. Its translation: CASRSGTGGFKSSYNEQFF.

Note on this clone: Sequence at one end of the junction differs from germline and may be a read error. V and J are TRBV7-7 and TRBJ2-3, with 12 bases matching TRBD1. CDR1 and CDR2 (germline): SSHAT, FNYEAQ (reference sequence). This CDR3 is built from 15 residues. Here the CDR3 reads CASSKGQGATDTQYF. In nucleotides, the CDR3 is TGTGCTAGCAGCAAGGGACAGGGGGCCACAGATACGCAGTATTTT.

This chain uses TRBV2 with TRBJ1-2; a weak D match, TRBD1 (5 bases). Germline-derived CDR1 and CDR2 are SNHLY and FYNNEI. V lost 6 bases, J lost 6 bases, and 17 bases lay in between. This CDR3 is built from 14 residues. For the CDR3, the DNA is TGTGCCAGCAGCATACTGTCAGGGCGAAATGGCTACACCTTC. It encodes CASSILSGRNGYTF.